The 32 T cell receptor beta chains below come from one sample, sequenced in a study of blood T cells in healthy people across ages (dated by TCRdb to between 2015 and 2016). Preparation of the library involved 5' RACE. Sequencing used an Illumina HiSeq 2500. A second PCR of 7 to 11 cycles was performed with a sample-barcoded 5' primer and a J-beta primer mix. The public reads were reanalyzed by TCRdb: fastp trimming at Q25, MiXCR alignment, in-frame beta chains only. Rows are combined by CDR3 protein, so each entry shows the most common genes and DNA. Counted in this sample were more than 1.4 million distinct CDR3 sequences; about 43% of them appeared once. In total, the top ten clones hold roughly 7.7% of the sample. The sequenced sample consisted of blood. Receptors were obtained from a woman between 18 and 30 years old in good health.

Worth noting for this clonotype: This may come from a read error, since a much larger clone is one base off. DNA of the CDR3: TGTGCCAGCAGCCAAGCGGGAGAGGAGATCCAGTACTTC. The encoded protein is CASSQAGEEIQYF. V gene TRBV4-2 combines with J gene TRBJ2-5; TRBD2 is a possible D gene (6 bases). Germline CDR1 is LGHNA and CDR2 is YNFKEQ. CDR3 length: 13 residues.

This clonotype occurred many times. The chain joins TRBV29-1 to TRBJ2-7, with 7 bases identical to TRBD2. Germline V gene sequence: CDR1 SQVTM, CDR2 ANQGSEA. V lost 4 bases, J lost 3 bases, and 12 bases stayed unmatched. The CDR3 sequence is 15 residues long. The CDR3 spells CSVGGTTGGYYEQYF. The CDR3 region has the DNA TGCAGCGTTGGCGGTACCACGGGAGGTTACTACGAGCAGTACTTC.

Worth noting for this clonotype: Germline and junction disagree at one end, which may indicate a read error. This chain connects TRBV4-1 to TRBJ1-5; D gene ambiguous. Per germline, CDR1 MGHRA and CDR2 YSYEKL. CDR3 size: 18 residues. The CDR3 protein is CVSSQDRGSGTSNQPQHF. The CDR3 DNA sequence: TGCGTCAGCAGCCAAGATCGTGGGTCCGGAACCAGCAATCAGCCCCAGCATTTT.

The CDR3 DNA reads TGTGCCACCAGCAGAGATCTAGGGGGAGAGACCCAGTACTTC. It yields the protein CATSRDLGGETQYF. This sequence joins TRBV15 and TRBJ2-7; D is perhaps TRBD1 (6 bases). The J call may be mistaken, given a closer DNA end match to TRBJ2-5. Germline lookup yields CDR1 LNHNV and CDR2 YYDKDF (reference sequence). The CDR3 extends over 14 amino acids.

This chain links TRBV20-1 with TRBJ2-3; 9 nucleotides align to TRBD2. The V gene's germline CDR1 is DFQATT and CDR2 SNEGSKA (reference sequence). This CDR3 is 12 amino acids long. V lost 0 bases to trimming and J lost 14 bases; unmatched junction nucleotides: 6. The CDR3 nucleotides are TGCAGTGCTAGAGAGGAGGGACTAGCCTTGTATTTT. Translating gives CSAREEGLALYF.

The chain couples TRBV28 to TRBJ2-4; D not certain. TRBJ2-7 matches the DNA end more closely, so the J call is doubtful. The CDR3 spans 12 residues. Germline-derived CDR1 and CDR2 are MDHEN and SYDVKM. CDR3 loop: CASSLSHNEQYF. DNA for the CDR3: TGTGCCAGCAGTTTATCGCACAACGAGCAGTACTTC.

The gene calls are TRBV10-3 and TRBJ2-5; D is uncertain. Between the trimmed V and J ends, which lost 4 bases and 5 bases, there was a span of 11 bases. This CDR3 region has 13 residues. Germline assignment: CDR1 ENHRY and CDR2 SYGVKD. The chain's CDR3 is CAISVIGLETQYF. Here the CDR3 DNA reads TGTGCCATCAGTGTAATAGGGTTGGAGACCCAGTACTTC.

This clonotype has just one count. This chain links TRBV10-2 with TRBJ2-7; D is uncertain. The germline V gene has CDR1 WSHSY and CDR2 SAAADI. Between the trimmed V and J ends, which lost 6 bases and 1 base, there was a span of 10 bases. The length of the CDR3 is 13 residues. DNA of the CDR3: TGCGCCAGCAGGTACGGCCTGTCCTACGAGCAGTACTTC. Its translation is CASRYGLSYEQYF.

This clonotype came up a few times. The genes are TRBV20-1 and TRBJ2-1; a weak D match, TRBD2 (6 bases). The CDR3 sequence is 17 residues long. CDR1 is DFQATT and CDR2 is SNEGSKA in the germline V gene (reference sequence). Trimming stripped 1 base from V and 0 bases from J, with 16 bases between. The CDR3 sequence: CSARAQPQTSSYNEQFF. The CDR3 DNA reads TGCAGTGCTAGAGCCCAACCCCAGACTAGCTCCTACAATGAGCAGTTCTTC.

The genes are TRBV5-1 and TRBJ2-7; no definite D call. Germline V lookup: CDR1 SGHRS, CDR2 YFSETQ. The CDR3 is made up of 15 amino acids. The V end was cut by 0 bases, the J end by 0 bases, with 10 bases between. CDR3 DNA: TGCGCCAGCAGCTTGGAGTTCGCGAGCTCCTACGAGCAGTACTTC. Residues: CASSLEFASSYEQYF.

This clonotype was recorded only once. It is likely a read error, because the conserved phenylalanine at the end of the CDR3 is missing. The chain couples TRBV18 to TRBJ2-1; unclear D gene. This CDR3 is 15 amino acids long. Germline-derived CDR1 and CDR2 are KGHSH and LQKENI. Trimming took 2 bases from V and 5 from J, leaving 13 bases between them. This CDR3 is CASSPKPTENNEQFL. The CDR3 DNA sequence: TGTGCCAGCTCACCAAAGCCTACAGAAAACAATGAGCAGTTCTTA.

The chain couples TRBV7-2 to TRBJ1-3; 8 bases agree with TRBD1. The ends lost 3 bases at V and 3 bases at J; junction bases unmatched: 1. Germline assignment: CDR1 SGHTA and CDR2 FQGNSA. CDR3 length: 14 amino acids. The CDR3 bases are TGTGCCAGCAGCTTTGACAGGGGTGGAAACACCATATATTTT. It codes for CASSFDRGGNTIYF.

This sequence joins TRBV6-5 and TRBJ2-3, with 9 bases fitting TRBD2. CDR1 and CDR2 (germline): MNHEY, SVGAGI. V lost 0 bases, J lost 0 bases, and 4 bases stayed unmatched. This CDR3 has 17 residues. CDR3 sequence: CASSYSGGRGSTDTQYF. The CDR3, as DNA: TGTGCCAGCAGTTACTCGGGCGGGAGGGGGAGCACAGATACGCAGTATTTT.

The chain has TRBV6-1 and TRBJ2-1; 7 bases agree with TRBD1. V gave up 2 bases and J gave up 2 bases; unmatched junction bases: 6. This CDR3 contains 16 residues. Germline V lookup: CDR1 MNHNS, CDR2 SASEGT. The chain's CDR3 is CASSETRDSTYNEQFF. The CDR3, as DNA: TGTGCCAGCAGTGAAACCCGGGACAGTACCTACAATGAGCAGTTCTTC.

The chain joins TRBV18 to TRBJ2-5; 7 nucleotides match TRBD2. The CDR3 extends over 15 amino acids. Trimming cost V 0 bases and J 4 bases; bases outside gene matches: 5. Germline CDR1 and CDR2: KGHSH and LQKENI. The CDR3 nucleotides are TGTGCCAGCTCACCACCGACCCGCGGGGGAGAGACCCAGTACTTC. This sequence encodes CASSPPTRGGETQYF.

Only a few counts were recorded for this clonotype. The V gene is TRBV4-1, the J gene TRBJ2-3; D might be TRBD1 (5 bases). The CDR3 is 18 amino acids. Trimming removed 1 base at V and 0 bases at J, with 17 bases between. The germline V gene has CDR1 MGHRA and CDR2 YSYEKL. CDR3 in amino acids: CASSQVWGSPYSTDTQYF. The CDR3 coding sequence is TGCGCCAGCAGCCAAGTCTGGGGCAGCCCTTATAGCACAGATACGCAGTATTTT.

This clonotype occurred a few times. The gene calls are TRBV12-3 or TRBV12-4 and TRBJ2-1, with 7 bases matching TRBD2. CDR3 length equals 19 residues. The ends lost 6 bases at V and 8 bases at J; junction bases unmatched: 25. The CDR3 DNA reads TGTGCCAGCAGCTCAATCCCTACGCTGGGAGGGCTTTCAGTCGATGAGCAGTTCTTC. Residues: CASSSIPTLGGLSVDEQFF.

The chain is built from TRBV15 and TRBJ2-3; D call uncertain. This CDR3 contains 15 residues. V was pared by 1 base and J by 4 bases, with 12 bases between. CDR1 is LNHNV, CDR2 YYDKDF, per germline (reference sequence). CDR3 region: CATSRGVSPADTQYF. For the CDR3, the DNA is TGTGCCACCAGCAGAGGGGTTAGTCCCGCAGATACGCAGTATTTT.

This chain joins TRBV20-1 and TRBJ1-2; unclear D gene. CDR3 length: 9 amino acids. Germline assignment: CDR1 DFQATT and CDR2 SNEGSKA (reference sequence). The CDR3 bases are TGCGGCTGGGCATATGGCTACACCTTC. Translation gives CGWAYGYTF.

The V gene is TRBV10-3, the J gene TRBJ1-5; D may be TRBD1 (5 bases). The V end was cut by 7 bases, the J end by 1 base, with 14 bases between. The CDR3 extends over 15 amino acids. The germline V gene has CDR1 ENHRY and CDR2 SYGVKD. CDR3 DNA sequence: TGTGCCATCAAAGGGACCGGGGGAAGCAATCAGCCCCAGCATTTT. It codes for CAIKGTGGSNQPQHF.

This clonotype was seen only a few times. The CDR3 nucleotides are TGCAGCGTTGTCGGTTGGGGGTCGAACACCGGGGAGCTGTTTTTT. Its protein is CSVVGWGSNTGELFF. The rearrangement links TRBV29-1 to TRBJ2-2; either TRBD1 or TRBD2 may supply D (5 bases each). Germline V gene sequence: CDR1 SQVTM, CDR2 ANQGSEA. Trimming removed 4 bases from V and 0 bases from J, with 12 bases in between. The CDR3 length is 15 residues.

This sequence joins TRBV6-1 and TRBJ2-7; D may be TRBD1 or TRBD2 (6 bases each). The V and J ends lost 6 bases and 0 bases respectively, with 18 bases between them. CDR3 length: 16 residues. The germline gives CDR1 MNHNS, CDR2 SASEGT. CDR3: CASRIRGEWSSYEQYF. The DNA for the CDR3 is TGTGCCAGCAGAATAAGGGGGGAGTGGAGCTCCTACGAGCAGTACTTC.

This clonotype was counted between two and nine times. This chain links TRBV20-1 with TRBJ2-1; D gene uncertain. The V and J ends lost 6 bases and 0 bases respectively, with 15 bases between them. This CDR3 spans 15 amino acids. CDR1 is DFQATT, CDR2 SNEGSKA, per germline (reference sequence). The CDR3 DNA reads TGCAGTGCCCCACCCCGGACGGTCTCCTACAATGAGCAGTTCTTC. It is translated as CSAPPRTVSYNEQFF.

The chain recombines TRBV4-1 with TRBJ1-2, with TRBD1 as a possible D gene (6 bases). CDR3 size: 17 residues. Per germline, CDR1 MGHRA and CDR2 YSYEKL. The germline V and J ends were trimmed by 4 bases and 7 bases, with 25 bases remaining between them. CDR3 loop: CASSRPPDTGFKGGYTF. The CDR3 region has the DNA TGCGCCAGCAGCCGCCCTCCCGATACAGGGTTTAAAGGTGGCTACACCTTC.

The chain links TRBV2 to TRBJ2-2; D is perhaps TRBD1 (6 bases). The germline gives CDR1 SNHLY, CDR2 FYNNEI. CDR3 length equals 15 residues. V was shortened by 8 bases and J by 1 base, with 14 bases between the two germline ends. The CDR3 DNA reads as TGTGCCAGCGGTGGACAGTTGAAGAACACCGGGGAGCTGTTTTTT. Its translation is CASGGQLKNTGELFF.

This chain uses TRBV7-3 with TRBJ1-4, with TRBD1 matching over 7 bases. The CDR3 consists of 17 residues. The ends lost 1 base at V and 0 bases at J; junction bases unmatched: 5. CDR1 and CDR2 from the germline V gene are SGHTA and FQGTGA. For the CDR3, the DNA is TGTGCCAGCAGCTTAAACTCTGACAGGGCAACTAATGAAAAACTGTTTTTT. Translation gives CASSLNSDRATNEKLFF.

This sequence joins TRBV13 and TRBJ2-4; D is possibly TRBD1 (6 bases). The end of the DNA aligns better with TRBJ2-7, so the J call may be wrong. From germline, CDR1 is PRHDT and CDR2 FYEKMQ (reference sequence). This CDR3 spans 17 amino acids. This chain's CDR3 is CASSQTQDRIYSYEQYF. For the CDR3, the DNA is TGTGCCAGCAGCCAGACTCAGGACAGAATTTATTCCTACGAGCAGTACTTC.

The chain combines TRBV11-1 with TRBJ2-3; D gene ambiguous. Trimming cost V 5 bases and J 4 bases, with 16 bases left between them. Per germline, CDR1 SGHAT and CDR2 FQDESV (reference sequence). This CDR3 contains 15 residues. CDR3 nucleotide sequence: TGTGCCAGCAGCCCCGGTCCCCCAGGCCCAGATACGCAGTATTTT. Residues: CASSPGPPGPDTQYF.

This clonotype was seen a few times. V usage is TRBV6-5 and J usage is TRBJ2-1; maybe TRBD1 (5 bases). V dropped 0 bases and J dropped 8 bases, with 17 bases sitting between them. This CDR3 spans 16 amino acids. CDR1 MNHEY and CDR2 SVGAGI come from the germline V gene. Written as DNA, the CDR3 is TGTGCCAGCAGTTACTCGCATGGGTCAGGGCAGGATGAGCAGTTCTTC. This gives the protein CASSYSHGSGQDEQFF.

This clonotype was counted between two and nine times. The J gene is TRBJ1-6, the V gene TRBV10-3, with a possible D match to TRBD1 (6 bases). Germline CDR1 ENHRY, CDR2 SYGVKD. This CDR3 comprises 16 residues. Deletions cut 3 bases from V and 5 bases from J, with 14 bases between. The CDR3 loop is CAISDVTGKNNSPLHF. The CDR3 region has the DNA TGTGCCATCAGTGATGTCACAGGGAAGAATAATTCACCCCTCCACTTT.

The sample holds many counts of this clonotype. The CDR3 DNA follows: TGTGCCAGCAGTTTAGGGGTAGCCAAAAACATTCAGTACTTC. Amino acid sequence: CASSLGVAKNIQYF. The chain recombines TRBV27 with TRBJ2-4, with D hard to call. Germline V gene data show CDR1 as MNHEY and CDR2 as SMNVEV (reference sequence). V gave up 2 bases and J gave up 0 bases, with 5 bases separating them. There are 14 residues in the CDR3.

This clonotype was seen only a few times. J is TRBJ2-3 and V is TRBV2; 8 bases match TRBD1. V lost 7 bases to trimming and J lost 4 bases; unmatched junction nucleotides: 10. Germline CDR1 SNHLY, CDR2 FYNNEI. CDR3 length: 15 amino acids. In DNA form, the CDR3 reads TGTGCCAGCACTCCATCGGCAGGGGGCCCAGATACGCAGTATTTT. It specifies CASTPSAGGPDTQYF.